The rows below give T cell receptor beta chains drawn from one sample of a study of molecular identifiers for immune sequencing clone quantification. TCRdb reprocessed the PCR reads via MiXCR and lists one record per CDR3 protein. The sample lists fewer than 25,000 distinct CDR3 sequences; 21% were seen once. The sample comprised naive CD8+ T cells from blood, with Jurkat cell RNA spiked in. The receptors here all came from a human donor in good health. Some libraries in this study had Jurkat cell RNA spiked in. CDR3s include the opening cysteine and the closing phenylalanine or tryptophan.

cdr3_aa cdr3_length j_call v_call
CASSPGGGGSSYEQYF 16 TRBJ2-7 TRBV12-3/TRBV12-4
CASSFSGGFETQYF 14 TRBJ2-5 TRBV7-8
CASSQPLAGYEQYF 14 TRBJ2-7 TRBV4-1
CASSGKGEETQYF 13 TRBJ2-5 TRBV7-9
CASSSWGTGELFF 13 TRBJ2-2 TRBV7-9
CASSEAPGTANTGELFF 17 TRBJ2-2 TRBV2
CASSGGGLQAYGYTF 15 TRBJ1-2 TRBV6-5
CASSQGLAGVLSEQFF 16 TRBJ2-1 TRBV4-3
CASSTLLAGVADTQYF 16 TRBJ2-3 TRBV7-9
CAVARVGLADTQYF 14 TRBJ2-3 TRBV4-1
CASSLAGGRDEQYF 14 TRBJ2-7 TRBV5-6
CASSKDIYEQYF 12 TRBJ2-7 TRBV12-3/TRBV12-4
CASSLEASGGWTQYF 15 TRBJ2-5 TRBV7-6
CASSSFASRDEQFF 14 TRBJ2-1 TRBV6-2/TRBV6-3
CASSQEASGKETQYF 15 TRBJ2-5 TRBV4-2
CASSLVLAGRDTQYF 15 TRBJ2-3 TRBV7-9
CAGAPGTTSTDTQYF 15 TRBJ2-3 TRBV2
CASSLTYYGGAPYNEQFF 18 TRBJ2-1 TRBV7-8
CASSVGLAGDEQYF 14 TRBJ2-7 TRBV9
CASSIVGQSYNEQFF 15 TRBJ2-1 TRBV19
CASSFGLVSYNEQFF 15 TRBJ2-1 TRBV7-2
CASSRLAGGPLYQETQYF 18 TRBJ2-5 TRBV7-6